This is a list of T cell receptor beta chains from one sample in a study of cytomegalovirus exposure and HLA in healthy donors. Libraries were prepared by immunoSEQ multiplex PCR; TCRdb keeps only in-frame clonotypes and omits some of them. The sample yields some 170,000 clones, nearly 80% seen once. The sequencing input was PBMCs. The source is a middle-aged man in good health and CMV-seropositive. Both conserved end residues are part of each CDR3. The order of the fields is clone size, V gene, J gene, D gene, CDR3 length, CDR3 DNA, CDR3 protein. D genes are given only for firm matches. Size tells how often a clone was seen (once, few, many) or the class of an expanded clone, and some rows leave it out.

clone_size: -; v_call: TRBV11-2; j_call: TRBJ2-7; d_call: TRBD2; cdr3_length: 18; cdr3_nt: TGTGCCAGCAGCTCTCTGACTAGCGGGAGATCTGGCGCCTACGAGCAGTACTTC; cdr3_aa: CASSSLTSGRSGAYEQYF
clone_size: once; v_call: TRBV4-1; j_call: TRBJ1-4; d_call: TRBD1; cdr3_length: 15; cdr3_nt: TGCGCCAGCAGACAGGCCGGGACAGGGGTTGAAAAACTGTTTTTT; cdr3_aa: CASRQAGTGVEKLFF
clone_size: -; v_call: TRBV5-6; j_call: TRBJ2-5; d_call: TRBD2; cdr3_length: 16; cdr3_nt: TGTGCCAGCAGCTTGGGGGCAGCGGGAGTCACAGAGACCCAGTACTTC; cdr3_aa: CASSLGAAGVTETQYF
clone_size: once; v_call: TRBV6-5; j_call: TRBJ2-3; d_call: -; cdr3_length: 15; cdr3_nt: TGTGCCAGCAGTTACTCGAGGTTCGCCACAGATACGCAGTATTTT; cdr3_aa: CASSYSRFATDTQYF
clone_size: once; v_call: TRBV7-2; j_call: TRBJ2-1; d_call: TRBD1; cdr3_length: 16; cdr3_nt: TGTGCCAGCAGCTTCCAGCCTGGGACAGGGGGCAATGAGCAGTTCTTC; cdr3_aa: CASSFQPGTGGNEQFF
clone_size: -; v_call: TRBV28; j_call: TRBJ1-2; d_call: -; cdr3_length: 15; cdr3_nt: TGTGCCAGCAGTTTATTTGGTGTCAAGGAGGATGGCTACACCTTC; cdr3_aa: CASSLFGVKEDGYTF
clone_size: -; v_call: TRBV7-3; j_call: TRBJ2-3; d_call: TRBD1; cdr3_length: 16; cdr3_nt: TGTGCCAGCAGCCGACGGACAGGGTCAGGGCCAGATACGCAGTATTTT; cdr3_aa: CASSRRTGSGPDTQYF
clone_size: once; v_call: TRBV27; j_call: TRBJ2-7; d_call: -; cdr3_length: 16; cdr3_nt: TGTGCCAGCAGGATCCCCTCAATGTTTTCGGCCTACGAGCAGTACTTC; cdr3_aa: CASRIPSMFSAYEQYF
clone_size: few; v_call: TRBV5-4; j_call: TRBJ2-1; d_call: TRBD1; cdr3_length: 15; cdr3_nt: TGTGCCAGCAGCTTGTTCCAGGGGGACTACAATGAGCAGTTCTTC; cdr3_aa: CASSLFQGDYNEQFF
clone_size: -; v_call: TRBV10-1; j_call: TRBJ1-1; d_call: TRBD1; cdr3_length: 14; cdr3_nt: TGCGCCAGCAGCTCCGACAGGGGGAACACTGAAGCTTTCTTT; cdr3_aa: CASSSDRGNTEAFF
clone_size: -; v_call: TRBV9; j_call: TRBJ2-1; d_call: -; cdr3_length: 14; cdr3_nt: TGTGCCAGCAATTTCGACAGCTCCTACAATGAGCAGTTCTTC; cdr3_aa: CASNFDSSYNEQFF
clone_size: -; v_call: TRBV9; j_call: TRBJ2-7; d_call: TRBD1; cdr3_length: 14; cdr3_nt: TGTGCCAGCAGCGTAGGACAGGGTGACTACGAGCAGTACTTC; cdr3_aa: CASSVGQGDYEQYF
clone_size: -; v_call: TRBV5-1; j_call: TRBJ2-1; d_call: TRBD2; cdr3_length: 15; cdr3_nt: TGCGCCAGCAGCGCCCTGGGGGGGGTTATCAATGAGCAGTTCTTC; cdr3_aa: CASSALGGVINEQFF
clone_size: -; v_call: TRBV30; j_call: TRBJ2-7; d_call: TRBD2; cdr3_length: 13; cdr3_nt: TGTGCCTGGAGTAGCGGGAATCGATACGAGCAGTACTTC; cdr3_aa: CAWSSGNRYEQYF
clone_size: -; v_call: TRBV5-1; j_call: TRBJ2-1; d_call: -; cdr3_length: 14; cdr3_nt: TGCGCCAGCAGCCCTGGAGGGTATTACAATGAGCAGTTCTTC; cdr3_aa: CASSPGGYYNEQFF
clone_size: few; v_call: TRBV9; j_call: TRBJ2-2; d_call: -; cdr3_length: 17; cdr3_nt: TGTGCCAGCAGCCCCCCGGGGGGCAGGGGGAACACCGGGGAGCTGTTTTTT; cdr3_aa: CASSPPGGRGNTGELFF
clone_size: -; v_call: TRBV7-2; j_call: TRBJ2-2; d_call: TRBD2; cdr3_length: 15; cdr3_nt: TGTGCCAGCAGCTTTTTAGCGGGGAACACCGGGGAGCTGTTTTTT; cdr3_aa: CASSFLAGNTGELFF
clone_size: -; v_call: TRBV19; j_call: TRBJ2-1; d_call: TRBD2; cdr3_length: 17; cdr3_nt: TGTGCCAGTAGTCACTCCCCTGGACTAGCGGCTTACAATGAGCAGTTCTTC; cdr3_aa: CASSHSPGLAAYNEQFF
clone_size: -; v_call: TRBV28; j_call: TRBJ2-5; d_call: TRBD1; cdr3_length: 15; cdr3_nt: TGTGCCAGCACCCCCCCGTGGGGACAGGGCAAGACCCAGTACTTC; cdr3_aa: CASTPPWGQGKTQYF
clone_size: -; v_call: TRBV6-5; j_call: TRBJ2-7; d_call: -; cdr3_length: 15; cdr3_nt: TGTGCCAGCAGTTACTCTCCAGGGGACTCCTACGAGCAGTACTTC; cdr3_aa: CASSYSPGDSYEQYF
clone_size: once; v_call: TRBV29-1; j_call: TRBJ1-1; d_call: -; cdr3_length: 11; cdr3_nt: TGCAGCGTTGATTCGGGCACTGAAGCTTTCTTT; cdr3_aa: CSVDSGTEAFF
clone_size: -; v_call: TRBV2; j_call: TRBJ1-2; d_call: TRBD1; cdr3_length: 12; cdr3_nt: TGTGCCAGCAGGACAGGGAACTATGGCTACACCTTC; cdr3_aa: CASRTGNYGYTF
clone_size: few; v_call: TRBV6-4; j_call: TRBJ2-2; d_call: -; cdr3_length: 14; cdr3_nt: TGTGCCAGCAGCCCGACTAGAAACACCGGGGAGCTGTTTTTT; cdr3_aa: CASSPTRNTGELFF
clone_size: -; v_call: TRBV18; j_call: TRBJ2-5; d_call: TRBD2; cdr3_length: 17; cdr3_nt: TGTGCCAGCTCACCACCGGGGACTAGCGGGAGAGCGGAGACCCAGTACTTC; cdr3_aa: CASSPPGTSGRAETQYF
clone_size: -; v_call: TRBV9; j_call: TRBJ2-7; d_call: -; cdr3_length: 13; cdr3_nt: TGTGCCAGCAGCGTAGGACTAGCCTACGAGCAGTACTTC; cdr3_aa: CASSVGLAYEQYF
clone_size: -; v_call: TRBV6-5; j_call: TRBJ1-6; d_call: TRBD1; cdr3_length: 15; cdr3_nt: TGTGCCAGCGGGGTGGGTGGACAGGGCGGATCACCCCTCCACTTT; cdr3_aa: CASGVGGQGGSPLHF
clone_size: -; v_call: TRBV2; j_call: TRBJ1-2; d_call: TRBD1; cdr3_length: 12; cdr3_nt: TGTGCCAGAGGACAGGGTTTGGAAGGCTACACCTTC; cdr3_aa: CARGQGLEGYTF
clone_size: -; v_call: TRBV7-9; j_call: TRBJ2-2; d_call: -; cdr3_length: 14; cdr3_nt: TGTGCCAGCAGCTTGGGGAGGGGGACCGGGGAGCTGTTTTTT; cdr3_aa: CASSLGRGTGELFF
clone_size: -; v_call: TRBV6-5; j_call: TRBJ2-7; d_call: TRBD2; cdr3_length: 14; cdr3_nt: TGTGCCAGCAGTATACTAGCGGGAGGATACGAGCAGTACTTC; cdr3_aa: CASSILAGGYEQYF
clone_size: -; v_call: TRBV4-1; j_call: TRBJ2-1; d_call: TRBD2; cdr3_length: 18; cdr3_nt: TGCGCCAGCAGCCTTACCCCTAGCGGGAGGGCCTCCAACAATGAGCAGTTCTTC; cdr3_aa: CASSLTPSGRASNNEQFF
clone_size: -; v_call: TRBV11-3; j_call: TRBJ2-5; d_call: -; cdr3_length: 14; cdr3_nt: TGTGCCAGCAGCTTCCGGGATCGGAAAGAGACCCAGTACTTC; cdr3_aa: CASSFRDRKETQYF
clone_size: -; v_call: TRBV7-9; j_call: TRBJ1-5; d_call: -; cdr3_length: 15; cdr3_nt: TGTGCCAGCAGCTTAGGGTACGCGGGCTATGCGCCCCAGCATTTT; cdr3_aa: CASSLGYAGYAPQHF
clone_size: once; v_call: TRBV6-6; j_call: TRBJ1-2; d_call: -; cdr3_length: 14; cdr3_nt: TGTGCCAGCGGTGATGGACAAAGTAACTATGGCTACACCTTC; cdr3_aa: CASGDGQSNYGYTF
clone_size: few; v_call: TRBV27; j_call: TRBJ2-1; d_call: TRBD1; cdr3_length: 16; cdr3_nt: TGTGCCAGCAGACCTATCGGGACAGGGGGAAACAATGAGCAGTTCTTC; cdr3_aa: CASRPIGTGGNNEQFF
clone_size: -; v_call: TRBV7-8; j_call: TRBJ2-1; d_call: TRBD2; cdr3_length: 15; cdr3_nt: TGTGCCAGCAGCTTAGATAGCGGGAGCTACAATGAGCAGTTCTTC; cdr3_aa: CASSLDSGSYNEQFF
clone_size: few; v_call: TRBV5-1; j_call: TRBJ2-1; d_call: TRBD1; cdr3_length: 13; cdr3_nt: TGCGCCAGCAGCCTTACAGGGGGCAATGAGCAGTTCTTC; cdr3_aa: CASSLTGGNEQFF
clone_size: -; v_call: TRBV27; j_call: TRBJ2-6; d_call: -; cdr3_length: 17; cdr3_nt: TGTGCCAGCAGCCAGCCTAGGACAGCCTCTGGGGCCAACGTCCTGACTTTC; cdr3_aa: CASSQPRTASGANVLTF
clone_size: -; v_call: TRBV5-6; j_call: TRBJ2-3; d_call: TRBD2; cdr3_length: 17; cdr3_nt: TGTGCCAGCAGCTTGGTGGCTAGCGGAGAGGGTGCGGATACGCAGTATTTT; cdr3_aa: CASSLVASGEGADTQYF
clone_size: -; v_call: TRBV19; j_call: TRBJ2-5; d_call: -; cdr3_length: 17; cdr3_nt: TGTGCCAGTAGTCCACGAGGGGGTAGCGGGTACCAAGAGACCCAGTACTTC; cdr3_aa: CASSPRGGSGYQETQYF
clone_size: -; v_call: TRBV4-1; j_call: TRBJ2-1; d_call: -; cdr3_length: 17; cdr3_nt: TGCGCCAGCAGCCAAAGGAACCAGGGGGGCTTTGGGGATGAGCAGTTCTTC; cdr3_aa: CASSQRNQGGFGDEQFF
clone_size: few; v_call: TRBV7-9; j_call: TRBJ1-1; d_call: -; cdr3_length: 14; cdr3_nt: TGTGCCAGCAGCTTAGGGGCCCAGGTCGTTGAAGCTTTCTTT; cdr3_aa: CASSLGAQVVEAFF
clone_size: -; v_call: TRBV7-3; j_call: TRBJ2-3; d_call: TRBD2; cdr3_length: 17; cdr3_nt: TGTGCCAGCAGCTCCCCGGGGGGAGCGGGTCTCACAGATACGCAGTATTTT; cdr3_aa: CASSSPGGAGLTDTQYF
clone_size: few; v_call: TRBV5-1; j_call: TRBJ2-7; d_call: TRBD2; cdr3_length: 12; cdr3_nt: TGCGCCAGCAGCCGGGACTACTACGAGCAGTACTTC; cdr3_aa: CASSRDYYEQYF
clone_size: few; v_call: TRBV10-1; j_call: TRBJ1-1; d_call: -; cdr3_length: 13; cdr3_nt: TGCGCCAGCAGTGAAGCACGGGGCACTGAAGCTTTCTTT; cdr3_aa: CASSEARGTEAFF
clone_size: once; v_call: TRBV5-1; j_call: TRBJ2-7; d_call: TRBD2; cdr3_length: 15; cdr3_nt: TGCGCCAGCAGCCGTAGGACTAGCGAAAGCCACGAGCAGTACTTC; cdr3_aa: CASSRRTSESHEQYF
clone_size: few; v_call: TRBV9; j_call: TRBJ2-2; d_call: TRBD2; cdr3_length: 18; cdr3_nt: TGTGCCAGCAGCCCTCTGGGAGGCGGGAGGGCCAGAACCGGGGAGCTGTTTTTT; cdr3_aa: CASSPLGGGRARTGELFF